The sequence of this T cell receptor beta chain was determined in a study of cytomegalovirus exposure and HLA in healthy donors. Background on the study: A prior analysis found 117 million unique TCR beta sequences from approximately 200 million T cells.

General study findings and limits: Immune exposure information available was restricted to CMV serostatus.

Germline CDR1 and CDR2: MNHEY and SMNVEV (reference sequence). Trimming shortened V by 2 bases and J by 4 bases, and 12 bases separated the two germline ends. There are 15 residues in the CDR3. A multiplex PCR was run with 60 Vbeta primers and 13 Jbeta primers. Measured with immunoSEQ multiplex PCR; TCRdb has only the in-frame clones, and not every one. The sample holds around 160,000 clones, almost 80% seen once. In its sample, this clone was seen once. Its target is unknown. The TCR originated in a man in his late teens or twenties in good health and CMV-seropositive. The specimen sequenced was PBMCs. The V gene is TRBV27, the J gene TRBJ2-1, with D unresolved. This CDR3 reads CASSLDSGLYNEQFF. The CDR3 coding sequence is TGTGCCAGCAGTTTAGATAGTGGTCTTTACAATGAGCAGTTCTTC.